This paragraph covers one T cell receptor beta chain sequence. A read error may produce the germline difference seen at one junction end. These data originate in a study of OX40 agonist ivuxolimab in advanced cancers. Libraries were prepared by immunoSEQ multiplex PCR; TCRdb keeps only in-frame clonotypes and omits some of them. Here the sample spans approximately 61,000 clones, more than 80% being singletons. The length of the CDR3 is 12 residues. Patients had blood sampled at baseline and again on cycle 4 day 1 and cycle 7 day 1. This specimen was CD4+ or CD8+ T cells sorted from blood, taken in a trial of the OX40 agonist ivuxolimab. The origin of this receptor is an adult with an advanced solid tumor such as melanoma, head and neck, liver or kidney cancer. The rearrangement links TRBV5-3 to TRBJ1-2; D ambiguous. TRBV5-3 counts as an open reading frame of uncertain function. CDR3 protein: CASSLAAYGYTF. The CDR3 bases are TGTGCCAGCAGCTTGGCGGCCTATGGCTACACCTTC.